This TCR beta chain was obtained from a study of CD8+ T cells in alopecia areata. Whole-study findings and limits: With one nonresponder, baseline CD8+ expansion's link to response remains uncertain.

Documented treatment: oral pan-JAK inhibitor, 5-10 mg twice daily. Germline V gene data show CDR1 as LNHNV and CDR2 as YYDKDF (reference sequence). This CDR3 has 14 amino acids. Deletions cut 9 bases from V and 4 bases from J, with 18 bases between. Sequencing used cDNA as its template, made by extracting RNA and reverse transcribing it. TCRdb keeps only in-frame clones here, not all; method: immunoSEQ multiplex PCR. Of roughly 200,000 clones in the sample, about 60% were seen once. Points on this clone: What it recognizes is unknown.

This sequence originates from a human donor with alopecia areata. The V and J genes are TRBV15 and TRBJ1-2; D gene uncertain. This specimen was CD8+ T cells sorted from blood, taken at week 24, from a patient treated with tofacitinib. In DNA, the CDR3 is TGTGCCACAGGAGGATCGGGCAGTACCTATGGCTACACCTTC. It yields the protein CATGGSGSTYGYTF.